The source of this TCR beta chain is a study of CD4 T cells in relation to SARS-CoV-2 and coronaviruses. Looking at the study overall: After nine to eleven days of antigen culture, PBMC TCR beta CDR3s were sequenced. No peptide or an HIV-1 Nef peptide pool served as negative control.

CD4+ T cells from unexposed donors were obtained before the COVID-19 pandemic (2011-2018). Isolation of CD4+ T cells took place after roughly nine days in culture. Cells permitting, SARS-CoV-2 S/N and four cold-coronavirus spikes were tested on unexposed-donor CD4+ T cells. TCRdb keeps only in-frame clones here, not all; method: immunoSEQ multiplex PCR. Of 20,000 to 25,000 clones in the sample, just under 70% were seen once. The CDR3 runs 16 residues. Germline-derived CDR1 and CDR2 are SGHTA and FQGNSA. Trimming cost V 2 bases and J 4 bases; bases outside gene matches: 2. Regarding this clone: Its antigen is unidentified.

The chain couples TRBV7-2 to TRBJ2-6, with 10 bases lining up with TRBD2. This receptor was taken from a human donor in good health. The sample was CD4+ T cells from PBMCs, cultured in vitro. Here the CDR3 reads CASSLTSGNGANVLTF. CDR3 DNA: TGTGCCAGCAGCTTAACTAGCGGGAACGGGGCCAACGTCCTGACTTTC.